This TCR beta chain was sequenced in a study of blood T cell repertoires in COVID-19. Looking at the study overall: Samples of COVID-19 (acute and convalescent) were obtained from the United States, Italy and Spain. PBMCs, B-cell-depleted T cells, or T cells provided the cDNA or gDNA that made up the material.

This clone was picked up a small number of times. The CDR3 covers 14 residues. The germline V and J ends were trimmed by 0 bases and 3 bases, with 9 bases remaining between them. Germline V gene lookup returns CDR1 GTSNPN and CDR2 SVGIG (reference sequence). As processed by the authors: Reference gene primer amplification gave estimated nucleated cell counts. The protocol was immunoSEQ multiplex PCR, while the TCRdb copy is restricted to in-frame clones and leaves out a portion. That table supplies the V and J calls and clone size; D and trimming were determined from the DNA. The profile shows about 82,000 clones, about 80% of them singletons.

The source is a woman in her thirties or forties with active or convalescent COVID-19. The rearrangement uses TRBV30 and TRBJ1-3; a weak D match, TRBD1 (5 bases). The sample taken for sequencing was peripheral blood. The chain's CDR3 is CAWSVGGYGNTIYF. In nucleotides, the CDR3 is TGTGCCTGGAGTGTCGGGGGATATGGAAACACCATATATTTT.